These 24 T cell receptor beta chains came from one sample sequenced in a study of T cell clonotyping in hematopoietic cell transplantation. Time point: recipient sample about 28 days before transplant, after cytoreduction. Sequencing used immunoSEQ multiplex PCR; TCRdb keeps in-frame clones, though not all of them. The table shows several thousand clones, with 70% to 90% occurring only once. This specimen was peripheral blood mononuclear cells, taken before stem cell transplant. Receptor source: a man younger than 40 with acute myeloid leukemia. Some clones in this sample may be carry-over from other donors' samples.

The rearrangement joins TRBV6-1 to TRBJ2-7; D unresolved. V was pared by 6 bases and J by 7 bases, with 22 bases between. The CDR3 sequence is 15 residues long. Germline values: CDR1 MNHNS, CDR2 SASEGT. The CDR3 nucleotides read TGTGCCAGCAGCGCACCCCAGGTACGAACAAGAGAGCAGTACTTC. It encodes CASSAPQVRTREQYF.

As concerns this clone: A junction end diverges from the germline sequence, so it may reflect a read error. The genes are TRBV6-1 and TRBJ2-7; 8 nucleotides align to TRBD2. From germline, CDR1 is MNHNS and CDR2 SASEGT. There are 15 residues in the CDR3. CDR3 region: CASSEYGGASYEQYF. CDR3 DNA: TGTGCCAGCAGTGAATACGGGGGGGCGTCCTACGAACAGTACTTC.

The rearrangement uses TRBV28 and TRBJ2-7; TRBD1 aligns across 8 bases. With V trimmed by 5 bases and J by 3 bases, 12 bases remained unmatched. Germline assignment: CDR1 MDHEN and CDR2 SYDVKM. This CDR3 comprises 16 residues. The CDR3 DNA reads TGTGCCAGCAGTAGGCCTGACAGGGGAGGCCTCTACGAGCAGTACTTC. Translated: CASSRPDRGGLYEQYF.

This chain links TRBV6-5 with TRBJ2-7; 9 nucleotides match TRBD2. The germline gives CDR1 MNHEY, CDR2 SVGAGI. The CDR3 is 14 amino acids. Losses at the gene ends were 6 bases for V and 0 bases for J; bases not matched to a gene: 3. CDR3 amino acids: CASSLAGNSYEQYF. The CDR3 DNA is TGTGCCAGCAGCCTAGCGGGAAACTCCTACGAGCAGTACTTC.

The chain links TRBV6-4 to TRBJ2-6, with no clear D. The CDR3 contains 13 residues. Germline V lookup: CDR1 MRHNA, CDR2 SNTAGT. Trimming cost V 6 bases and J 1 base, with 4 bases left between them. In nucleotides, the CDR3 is TGTGCCAGCAGCGAGTCTGGGGCCAACGTCCTGACTTTC. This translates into CASSESGANVLTF.

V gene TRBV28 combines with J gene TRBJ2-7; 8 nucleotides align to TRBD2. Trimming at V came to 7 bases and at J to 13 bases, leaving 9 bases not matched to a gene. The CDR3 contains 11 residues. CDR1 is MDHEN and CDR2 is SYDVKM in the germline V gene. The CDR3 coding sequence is TGTGCCAGCACGAGGACTAGCAGGATTTACTTC. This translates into CASTRTSRIYF.

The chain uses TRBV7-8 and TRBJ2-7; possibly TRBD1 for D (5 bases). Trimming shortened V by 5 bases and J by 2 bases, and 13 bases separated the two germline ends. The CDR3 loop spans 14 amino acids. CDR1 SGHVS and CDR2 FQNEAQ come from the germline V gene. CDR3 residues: CASSLLGRTYEQYF. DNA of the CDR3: TGTGCCAGCAGCCTTCTGGGGCGAACCTACGAGCAGTACTTC.

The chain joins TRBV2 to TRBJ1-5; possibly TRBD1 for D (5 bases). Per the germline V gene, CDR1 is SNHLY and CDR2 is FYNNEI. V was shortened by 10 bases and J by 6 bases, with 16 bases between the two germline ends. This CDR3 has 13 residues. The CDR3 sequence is CATTPQGGQPQHF. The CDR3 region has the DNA TGTGCCACCACGCCCCAGGGAGGTCAGCCCCAGCATTTT.

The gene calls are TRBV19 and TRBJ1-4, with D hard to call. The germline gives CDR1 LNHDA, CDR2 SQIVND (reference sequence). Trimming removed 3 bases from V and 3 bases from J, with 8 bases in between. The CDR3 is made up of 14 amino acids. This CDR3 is CASSIWPANEKLFF. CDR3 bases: TGTGCCAGTAGTATCTGGCCTGCTAATGAAAAACTGTTTTTT.

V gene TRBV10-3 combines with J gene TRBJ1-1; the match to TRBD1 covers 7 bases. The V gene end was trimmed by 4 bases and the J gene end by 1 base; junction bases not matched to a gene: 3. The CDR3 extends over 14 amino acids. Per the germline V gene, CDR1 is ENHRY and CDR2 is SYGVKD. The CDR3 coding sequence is TGTGCCATCAGTGTAGGGACAGCGAACACTGAAGCTTTCTTT. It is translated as CAISVGTANTEAFF.

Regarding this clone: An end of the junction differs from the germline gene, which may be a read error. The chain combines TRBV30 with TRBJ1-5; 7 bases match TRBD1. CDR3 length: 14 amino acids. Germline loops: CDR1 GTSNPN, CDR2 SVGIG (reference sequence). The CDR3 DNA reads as TGTGCCGGGAGGGGGGACAGTAAGAATCAGCCCCAGCATTTT. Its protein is CAGRGDSKNQPQHF. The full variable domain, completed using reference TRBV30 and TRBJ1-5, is SQTIHQWPATLVQPVGSPLSLECTVEGTSNPNLYWYRQAAGRGLQLLFYSVGIGQISSEVPQNLSASRPQDRQFILSSKKLLLSDSGFYLCAGRGDSKNQPQHFGDGTRLSIL.

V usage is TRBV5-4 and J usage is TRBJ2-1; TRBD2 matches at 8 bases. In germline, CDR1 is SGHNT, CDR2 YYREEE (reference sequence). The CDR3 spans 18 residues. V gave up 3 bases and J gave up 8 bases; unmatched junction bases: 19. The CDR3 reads CASSSPVEGTRNRDEQFF. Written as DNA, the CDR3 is TGTGCCAGCAGCTCGCCGGTAGAGGGGACTAGGAATAGAGATGAGCAGTTCTTC.

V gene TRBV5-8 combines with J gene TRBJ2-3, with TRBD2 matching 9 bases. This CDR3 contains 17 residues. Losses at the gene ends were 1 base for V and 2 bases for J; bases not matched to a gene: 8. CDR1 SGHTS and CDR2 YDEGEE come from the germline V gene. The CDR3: CASSLYLAGRITDTQYF. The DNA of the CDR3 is TGTGCCAGCAGCTTGTACCTAGCGGGGCGAATCACAGATACGCAGTATTTT.

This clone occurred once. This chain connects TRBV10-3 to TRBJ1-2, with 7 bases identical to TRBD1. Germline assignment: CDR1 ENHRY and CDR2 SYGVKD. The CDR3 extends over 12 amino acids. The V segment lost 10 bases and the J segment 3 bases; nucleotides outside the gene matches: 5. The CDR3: CATRGADYGYTF. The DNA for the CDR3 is TGTGCCACCAGGGGGGCCGACTATGGCTACACCTTC.

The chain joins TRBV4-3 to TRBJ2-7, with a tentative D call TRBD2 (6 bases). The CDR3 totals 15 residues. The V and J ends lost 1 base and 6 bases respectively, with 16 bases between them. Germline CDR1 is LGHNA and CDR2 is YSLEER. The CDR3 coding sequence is TGCGCCAGCAGCCAAGGGGGACTTCTAACTCGCGAGCAGTACTTC. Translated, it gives CASSQGGLLTREQYF.

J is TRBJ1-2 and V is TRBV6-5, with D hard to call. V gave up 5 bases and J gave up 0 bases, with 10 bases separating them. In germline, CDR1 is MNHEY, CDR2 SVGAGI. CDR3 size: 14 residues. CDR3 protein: CASSKSAANYGYTF. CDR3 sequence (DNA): TGTGCCAGCAGTAAGTCGGCAGCTAACTATGGCTACACCTTC.

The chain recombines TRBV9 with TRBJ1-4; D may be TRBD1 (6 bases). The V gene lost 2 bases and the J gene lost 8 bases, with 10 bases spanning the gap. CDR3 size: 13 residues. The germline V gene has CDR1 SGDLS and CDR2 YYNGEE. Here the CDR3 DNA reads TGTGCCAGCAGCGTCGGGGGGGGCGAAAAACTGTTTTTT. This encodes CASSVGGGEKLFF.

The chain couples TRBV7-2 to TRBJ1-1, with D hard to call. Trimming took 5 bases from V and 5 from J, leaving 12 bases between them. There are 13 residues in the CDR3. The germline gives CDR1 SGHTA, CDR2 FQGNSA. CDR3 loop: CASSPWVTTEAFF. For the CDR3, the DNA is TGTGCCAGCAGCCCCTGGGTAACGACTGAAGCTTTCTTT.

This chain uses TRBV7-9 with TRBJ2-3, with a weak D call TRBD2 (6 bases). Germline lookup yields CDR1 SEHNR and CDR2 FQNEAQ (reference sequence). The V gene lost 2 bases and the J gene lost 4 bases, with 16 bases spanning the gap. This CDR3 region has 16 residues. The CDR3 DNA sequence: TGTGCCAGCAGCTTATTAGGAGGGAGCGGCCCAGATACGCAGTATTTT. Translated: CASSLLGGSGPDTQYF.

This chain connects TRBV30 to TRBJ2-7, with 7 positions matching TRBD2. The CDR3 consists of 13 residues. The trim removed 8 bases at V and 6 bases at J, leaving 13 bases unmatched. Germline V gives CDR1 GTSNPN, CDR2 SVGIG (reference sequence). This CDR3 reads CAGTGRSGVEQYF. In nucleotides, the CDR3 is TGTGCCGGAACCGGGAGGTCTGGGGTCGAGCAGTACTTC.

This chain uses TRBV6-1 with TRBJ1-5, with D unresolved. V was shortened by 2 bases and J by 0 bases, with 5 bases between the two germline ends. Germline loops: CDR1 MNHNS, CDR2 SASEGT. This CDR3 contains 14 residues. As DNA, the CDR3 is TGTGCCAGCAGTGAAAGAAGTAGCAATCAGCCCCAGCATTTT. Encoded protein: CASSERSSNQPQHF.

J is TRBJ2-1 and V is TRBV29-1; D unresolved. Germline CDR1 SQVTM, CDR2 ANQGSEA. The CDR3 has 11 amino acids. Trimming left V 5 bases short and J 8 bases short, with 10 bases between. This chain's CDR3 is CSVKAFDEQFF. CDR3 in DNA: TGCAGCGTTAAAGCCTTCGATGAGCAGTTCTTC.

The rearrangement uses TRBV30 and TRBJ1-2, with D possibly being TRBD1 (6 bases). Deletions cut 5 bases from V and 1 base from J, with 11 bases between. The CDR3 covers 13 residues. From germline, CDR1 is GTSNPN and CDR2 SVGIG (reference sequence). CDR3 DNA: TGTGCCTGGGGAGGGGGTTTTAACTATGGCTACACCTTC. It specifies CAWGGGFNYGYTF.

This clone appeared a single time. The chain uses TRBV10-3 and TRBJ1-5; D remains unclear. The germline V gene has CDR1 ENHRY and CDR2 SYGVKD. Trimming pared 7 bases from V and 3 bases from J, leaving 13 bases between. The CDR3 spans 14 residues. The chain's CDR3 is CAIIFPDNNQPQHF. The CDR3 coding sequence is TGTGCCATCATATTTCCTGATAACAATCAGCCCCAGCATTTT.